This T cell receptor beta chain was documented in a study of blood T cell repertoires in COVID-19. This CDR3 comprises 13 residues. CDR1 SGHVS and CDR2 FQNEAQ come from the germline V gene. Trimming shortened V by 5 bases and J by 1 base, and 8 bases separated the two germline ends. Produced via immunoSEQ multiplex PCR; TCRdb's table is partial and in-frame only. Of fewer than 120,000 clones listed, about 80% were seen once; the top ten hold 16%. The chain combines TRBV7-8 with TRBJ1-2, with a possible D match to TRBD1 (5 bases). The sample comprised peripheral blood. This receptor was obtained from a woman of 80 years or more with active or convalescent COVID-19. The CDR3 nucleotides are TGTGCCAGCAGCCTTGACAGTAACTATGGCTACACCTTC. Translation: CASSLDSNYGYTF.